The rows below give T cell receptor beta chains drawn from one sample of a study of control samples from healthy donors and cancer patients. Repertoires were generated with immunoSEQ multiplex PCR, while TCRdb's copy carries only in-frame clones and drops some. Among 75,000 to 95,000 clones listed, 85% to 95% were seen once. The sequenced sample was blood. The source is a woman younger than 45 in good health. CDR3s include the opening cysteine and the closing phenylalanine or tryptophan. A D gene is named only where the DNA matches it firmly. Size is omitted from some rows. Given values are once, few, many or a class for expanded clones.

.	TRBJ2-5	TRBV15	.	TGTGCCACCAGCAGAGATTTACGCTATCAAGTAGAGACCCAGTACTTC	CATSRDLRYQVETQYF
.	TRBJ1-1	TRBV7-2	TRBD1	TGTGCCAGCAGCTGGGACAGGACGATCTCTGAAGCTTTCTTT	CASSWDRTISEAFF
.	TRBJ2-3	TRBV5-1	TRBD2	TGCGCCAGCAGAGGAGTAGCGGGAGTACGAGATACGCAGTATTTT	CASRGVAGVRDTQYF
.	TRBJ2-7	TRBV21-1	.	TGTGCCAGCAGCAAAGCCTTAGGGGCGGAAAACTACGAGCAGTACTTC	CASSKALGAENYEQYF
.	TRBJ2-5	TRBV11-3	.	TGTGCCAGCAGCTCTAGAGAAGAGACCCAGTACTTC	CASSSREETQYF
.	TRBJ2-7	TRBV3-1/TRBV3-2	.	TGTGCCACCGGGCATACACTGGGCTACGAGCAGTACTTC	CATGHTLGYEQYF
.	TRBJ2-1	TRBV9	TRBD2	TGTGCCAGCAGCGTAGAAGGCGGGGGGGCTCCGGGCAATGAGCAGTTCTTC	CASSVEGGGAPGNEQFF
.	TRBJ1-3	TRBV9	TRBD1	TGTGCCAGCAGCGTAGACGCGACAGGGGCGGCTGGAAACACCATATATTTT	CASSVDATGAAGNTIYF
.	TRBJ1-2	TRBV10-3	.	TGTGCCATCAGTGCCACGGGCCGTGGCTACACCTTC	CAISATGRGYTF
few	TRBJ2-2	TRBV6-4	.	TGTGCCAGCAGCCCCCGGGGCTTGGACACCGGGGAGCTGTTTTTT	CASSPRGLDTGELFF